The clone carrying this T cell receptor (beta chain) has only a few counts. The antigen is not known. The data belong to a study of blood T cells in healthy people across ages. Study outcomes and limitations: As naive T cell percentage varied, TCR beta diversity correlated strongly with it.

Together with a sample-barcoded 5' primer, a J-beta primer mix was included in a second PCR lasting roughly 7 to 11 cycles. TCRdb ran MiXCR on the 5' RACE reads and lists one entry per CDR3 protein. The table has 550,000 to 750,000 distinct CDR3 sequences, around a fifth seen once. Trimming took 10 bases from V and 0 from J, leaving 13 bases between them. Looked up from germline, CDR1 is MDHEN and CDR2 is SYDVKM. The CDR3 runs 13 residues. The TCR sequence derives from a man between 70 and 80 years old in good health. The specimen was blood. The genes are TRBV28 and TRBJ2-7; D remains ambiguous. The CDR3 region is CAITDTSSYEQYF. CDR3 DNA sequence: TGTGCCATCACCGACACGAGCTCCTACGAGCAGTACTTC. The full variable domain, completed using reference TRBV28 and TRBJ2-7, is DVKVTQSSRYLVKRTGEKVFLECVQDMDHENMFWYRQDPGLGLRLIYFSYDVKMKEKGDIPEGYSVSREKKERFSLILESASTNQTSMYLCAITDTSSYEQYFGPGTRLTVT.